A selection of T cell receptor beta chains follows, all from one sample in a study of blood T cell repertoires in COVID-19. The method was immunoSEQ multiplex PCR; TCRdb's version includes in-frame clones alone and lacks a portion of them. The data show roughly 150,000 clones, with around 82% seen just once and 3.9% held by the top ten. What was sequenced was PBMCs or T cells enriched from blood (not recorded which). All receptors derive from a man over 45 in a cohort exposed to, infected with or recovered from COVID-19 (not recorded which). Both conserved end residues are part of each CDR3.

>TRBJ1-5|TRBV7-2
CASSFVNQPQHF
>TRBJ1-2|TRBV5-1
CASSRTGGFANYGYTF
>TRBJ2-7|TRBV6-4
CASSWITGISYEQYF
>TRBJ1-1|TRBV27
CASSPRVMNTEAFF
>TRBJ1-2|TRBV5-4
CASSQDRVGYGYTF
>TRBJ1-1|TRBV5-1
CASSLGPGAGDEAFF
>TRBJ1-1|TRBV5-1
CASSLRQGGGITEAFF
>TRBJ2-7|TRBV28
CASNRGSGSFDEQYF
>TRBJ1-1|TRBV11-2
CASSSIGVEAFF
>TRBJ1-2|TRBV28
CASRRDTGVGYTF
>TRBJ1-5|TRBV5-6
CASSLFRGNQPQHF
>TRBJ2-3|TRBV7-9
CASSLATGADTQYF
>TRBJ2-3|TRBV10-3
CAISDPLAGVTDTQYF
>TRBJ2-7|TRBV6-6
CASSPRGAGGTYEQYF
>TRBJ2-3|TRBV4-1
CASSPALLAGGQGDTQYF
>TRBJ2-3|TRBV5-1
CASSSGTDTQYF
>TRBJ2-1|TRBV5-1
CASSRTPGQPYNEQFF
>TRBJ1-2|TRBV9
CASSVKVGLGGYTF